The next 27 T cell receptor beta chains were all read from a single sample in a study of T cell repertoires in cytomegalovirus infection. For these TCRs, the target antigens are not known. A single record per CDR3 protein comes from TCRdb applying MiXCR to the reads. The sample lists about 51,000 distinct CDR3 sequences, about 18% occurring once. The input for sequencing was CD8+ T cells from cultured PBMCs, taken from culture after CMV antigen stimulation. The receptor set was obtained from a human donor in good health (CMV status not recorded). Some clones in this sample may be carry-over from other donors' samples.

This clonotype was detected only once. J is TRBJ1-5 and V is TRBV7-8, with D uncertain. Per germline, CDR1 SGHVS and CDR2 FQNEAQ. CDR3 length: 12 amino acids. Trimming left V 4 bases short and J 4 bases short, with 5 bases between. The CDR3 nucleotides are TGTGCCAGCAGCTCTTTAAATCAGCCCCAGCATTTT. Encoded protein: CASSSLNQPQHF.

This clonotype was detected a few times. Compared with germline, one end of the junction differs, possibly owing to a read error. The chain uses TRBV7-2 and TRBJ2-1; D is unclear. The CDR3 loop spans 13 amino acids. CDR1 and CDR2 from the germline V gene are SGHTA and FQGNSA. CDR3 protein: CASSLGGTTRQVF. The DNA for the CDR3 is TGTGCCAGCAGCTTAGGTGGAACGACGCGCCAGGTCTTC.

This clonotype has ten or more counts. This chain links TRBV5-6 with TRBJ1-1; D ambiguous. Germline CDR1 and CDR2: SGHDT and YYEEEE. CDR3 length equals 15 residues. Trimming took 5 bases from V and 1 from J, leaving 15 bases between them. The CDR3: CASSVVWATNTEAFF. The CDR3 DNA reads TGTGCCAGCAGTGTCGTGTGGGCTACGAACACTGAAGCTTTCTTT.

The V and J genes are TRBV4-2 and TRBJ2-1, with TRBD2 identical over 9 bases. V was pared by 1 base and J by 5 bases, with 9 bases of the junction left unmatched. CDR1 and CDR2 from the germline V gene are LGHNA and YNFKEQ. The CDR3 totals 17 residues. DNA of the CDR3: TGTGCCAGCAGCCAAGGAGCGAGCGGGAGGAGGGACAATGAGCAGTTCTTC. Amino acid sequence: CASSQGASGRRDNEQFF.

This clonotype was found a few times. This rearrangement joins TRBV12-3 or TRBV12-4 to TRBJ2-7, with 11 bases fitting TRBD2. This CDR3 comprises 15 residues. The V segment lost 3 bases and the J segment 1 base; nucleotides outside the gene matches: 2. The CDR3 reads CASSLGLAVSYEQYF. The CDR3 DNA sequence: TGTGCCAGCAGTTTGGGACTAGCGGTTTCCTACGAGCAGTACTTC.

This clonotype was detected only a few times. The chain links TRBV7-9 to TRBJ2-5, with D uncertain. Germline values: CDR1 SEHNR, CDR2 FQNEAQ (reference sequence). This CDR3 is built from 12 residues. V lost 5 bases and J lost 4, with 8 bases in between. The CDR3 DNA sequence: TGTGCCAGCAGCCCCCAAGGAGAGACCCAGTACTTC. Protein product: CASSPQGETQYF.

CDR3 bases: TGTGCTAGTGGTTTGCAGGAACTAGATGGCTACACCTTC. It encodes CASGLQELDGYTF. The chain joins TRBV12-5 to TRBJ1-2; D uncertain. Germline V gives CDR1 LGHNT, CDR2 FRNRAP. Trimming took off 2 bases at V and 6 bases at J, with 10 bases between the two ends. The CDR3 extends over 13 amino acids.

The J gene is TRBJ2-5, the V gene TRBV12-3 or TRBV12-4; D unresolved. The ends were cut back, 5 bases at V and 4 bases at J, with 8 bases in the middle. CDR3 length: 12 residues. The CDR3: CASSTDGETQYF. CDR3 coding DNA: TGTGCCAGCAGTACCGACGGAGAGACCCAGTACTTC.

CDR3 amino acids: CASSPHVGGKNGYTF. CDR3 nucleotide sequence: TGTGCCAGCAGTCCCCATGTGGGGGGGAAGAATGGCTACACCTTC. The J gene is TRBJ1-2, the V gene TRBV12-3 or TRBV12-4; D is possibly TRBD1 (5 bases). The CDR3 is 15 amino acids. Trimming cost V 5 bases and J 6 bases, with 19 bases left between them.

V is TRBV15 and J is TRBJ1-3; TRBD1 might be the D (5 bases). Trimming removed 0 bases at V and 4 bases at J, with 13 bases between. There are 16 residues in the CDR3. Germline V gene data show CDR1 as LNHNV and CDR2 as YYDKDF (reference sequence). Here the CDR3 reads CATSRDPGRSGNTIYF. DNA for the CDR3: TGTGCCACCAGCAGAGACCCGGGACGGAGCGGAAACACCATATATTTT.

This clonotype was detected a few times. The V call is TRBV23-1, the J call TRBJ2-7; either TRBD1 or TRBD2 may fit D (6 bases each). TRBV23-1 is recorded as an ORF, its role being uncertain. V shed 4 bases and J shed 3 bases, with 16 bases lying between them. This CDR3 region has 15 residues. CDR3: CASSPSGARNYEQYF. The CDR3 DNA reads as TGCGCCAGCAGTCCTTCGGGGGCCAGAAACTACGAGCAGTACTTC.

This clonotype was seen more than once but under ten times. J is TRBJ2-1 and V is TRBV24-1; D gene uncertain. Deletions cut 0 bases from V and 0 bases from J, with 8 bases between. CDR1 is KGHDR and CDR2 is SFDVKD in the germline V gene. CDR3 length equals 16 residues. The CDR3 sequence: CATSDLGGSSYNEQFF. In DNA, the CDR3 is TGTGCCACCAGTGATTTGGGCGGAAGCTCCTACAATGAGCAGTTCTTC.

The chain has TRBV7-2 and TRBJ2-1, with TRBD2 identical over 9 bases. The CDR3 runs 15 residues. The germline V gene has CDR1 SGHTA and CDR2 FQGNSA. Unmatched junction bases numbered 6, after V lost 1 base and J lost 8 bases. The CDR3 loop is CASSLVAGGRHEQFF. The CDR3 DNA reads as TGTGCCAGCAGCTTAGTCGCGGGAGGGCGGCATGAGCAGTTCTTC.

Remarks on this clonotype: The junction departs from the called germline gene at one end, perhaps through a read error. The chain combines TRBV27 with TRBJ1-2, with TRBD1 matching over 9 bases. Germline assignment: CDR1 MNHEY and CDR2 SMNVEV (reference sequence). This CDR3 comprises 17 residues. DNA of the CDR3: TGTGCCAGCAGTATAATATCCGGGACAGGGACACTCTATGGCTACTCCTTC. It specifies CASSIISGTGTLYGYSF.

The V gene is TRBV7-8, the J gene TRBJ1-5; 12 nucleotides align to TRBD1. This CDR3 comprises 16 residues. Germline values: CDR1 SGHVS, CDR2 FQNEAQ. V shed 1 base and J 7 bases; nucleotides not matched to a gene: 5. The DNA of the CDR3 is TGTGCCAGCAGCTTAGGGGGACAGGGGGCCGGACAGCCCCAGCATTTT. This codes for CASSLGGQGAGQPQHF.

This clonotype was observed a few times. The rearrangement links TRBV15 to TRBJ1-2, with unresolved D. Trimming stripped 5 bases from V and 1 base from J, with 11 bases between. The CDR3 has 14 amino acids. The germline CDR1 and CDR2 sequences are LNHNV and YYDKDF (reference sequence). CDR3 region: CATSARDLNYGYTF. The CDR3 coding sequence is TGTGCCACCAGCGCCCGGGATCTTAACTATGGCTACACCTTC.

J is TRBJ2-7 and V is TRBV7-6, with D possibly TRBD1 on 5 matching bases. Germline CDR1 is SGHVS and CDR2 is FNYEAQ. V gave up 1 base and J gave up 5 bases, with 9 bases separating them. The CDR3 runs to 13 residues. The CDR3 sequence: CASSLGTNNEQYF. The CDR3, as DNA: TGTGCCAGCAGCTTAGGGACAAACAACGAGCAGTACTTC.

This clonotype came up a few times. The J gene is TRBJ1-1, the V gene TRBV7-8, with no clear D. The CDR3 loop spans 13 amino acids. Deletions cut 4 bases from V and 2 bases from J, with 8 bases between. CDR1 is SGHVS and CDR2 is FQNEAQ in the germline V gene. The CDR3 spells CASSYPTNTEAFF. For the CDR3, the DNA is TGTGCCAGCAGCTATCCGACTAACACTGAAGCTTTCTTT.

The V call is TRBV18, the J call TRBJ2-7; no definite D call. The germline V gene encodes CDR1 KGHSH and CDR2 LQKENI. The CDR3 runs 16 residues. V gave up 2 bases and J gave up 0 bases, with 14 bases separating them. The CDR3 sequence is CASSPGIGRNSYEQYF. The CDR3 DNA reads as TGTGCCAGCTCACCAGGTATAGGACGGAACTCCTACGAGCAGTACTTC. The variable domain in full, completed from reference TRBV18 and TRBJ2-7, reads NAGVMQNPRHLVRRRGQEARLRCSPMKGHSHVYWYRQLPEEGLKFMVYLQKENIIDESGMPKERFSAEFPKEGPSILRIQQVVRGDSAAYFCASSPGIGRNSYEQYFGPGTRLTVT.

There are many counts of this clonotype. The CDR3 protein is CASSWEQEDTEAFF. The CDR3 DNA is TGTGCCAGCAGTTGGGAGCAAGAGGACACTGAAGCTTTCTTT. The chain is built from TRBV6-5 and TRBJ1-1; D remains unclear. Germline V gene data show CDR1 as MNHEY and CDR2 as SVGAGI. V was shortened by 4 bases and J by 3 bases, with 12 bases between the two germline ends. The CDR3 is 14 residues long.

The rearrangement joins TRBV12-3 or TRBV12-4 to TRBJ2-5, with D unresolved. V was cut by 5 bases and J by 1 base, with 11 bases left in between. This CDR3 contains 14 residues. This CDR3 is CASSPRTIQETQYF. The CDR3 DNA follows: TGTGCCAGCAGTCCCAGGACGATCCAAGAGACCCAGTACTTC.

This clonotype occurred a few times. The rearrangement uses TRBV19 and TRBJ2-2; D unresolved. V was clipped by 5 bases and J by 5 bases, with 12 bases between them. Germline-derived CDR1 and CDR2 are LNHDA and SQIVND (reference sequence). The CDR3 contains 14 residues. The CDR3 loop reads CASSFGDLTGELFF. The CDR3 DNA reads TGTGCCAGTAGTTTTGGCGACTTGACCGGGGAGCTGTTTTTT.

This clonotype was counted only a few times. This CDR3 is CASSLNSDTQYF. As DNA, the CDR3 is TGCGCCAGCAGCCTGAACTCCGATACGCAGTATTTT. The chain combines TRBV5-1 with TRBJ2-3; no clear D gene. This CDR3 contains 12 residues. The ends were cut back, 4 bases at V and 6 bases at J, with 9 bases in the middle. CDR1 is SGHRS, CDR2 YFSETQ, per germline. The full variable domain, with the rest looked up from reference TRBV5-1 and TRBJ2-3, is KAGVTQTPRYLIKTRGQQVTLSCSPISGHRSVSWYQQTPGQGLQFLFEYFSETQRNKGNFPGRFSGRQFSNSRSEMNVSTLELGDSALYLCASSLNSDTQYFGPGTRLTVL.

This clonotype was observed at least ten times. V and J are TRBV12-3 or TRBV12-4 and TRBJ1-2; 7 nucleotides line up with TRBD1. V was pared by 5 bases and J by 7 bases, with 4 bases of the junction left unmatched. This CDR3 has 12 amino acids. The CDR3 sequence: CASSTGDAGYTF. The DNA of the CDR3 is TGTGCCAGCAGTACAGGGGACGCTGGCTACACCTTC.

This clonotype came up a few times. The rearrangement links TRBV20-1 to TRBJ2-7; D is possibly TRBD1 (5 bases). CDR1 DFQATT and CDR2 SNEGSKA come from the germline V gene (reference sequence). Trimming removed 0 bases from V and 2 bases from J, with 17 bases in between. This CDR3 comprises 16 residues. The CDR3 loop is CSARDGTGPRPYEQYF. The CDR3 coding sequence is TGCAGTGCTAGAGATGGAACAGGCCCACGGCCCTACGAGCAGTACTTC.

V is TRBV7-2 and J is TRBJ2-5; D not certain. This CDR3 spans 16 amino acids. V shed 8 bases and J shed 1 base, with 20 bases lying between them. Germline CDR1 is SGHTA and CDR2 is FQGNSA. The CDR3: CASSPPYGLTQETQYF. The CDR3 bases are TGTGCCAGCTCCCCGCCGTACGGTTTGACCCAAGAGACCCAGTACTTC. The full variable domain, completed using reference TRBV7-2 and TRBJ2-5, is GAGVSQSPSNKVTEKGKDVELRCDPISGHTALYWYRQSLGQGLEFLIYFQGNSAPDKSGLPSDRFSAERTGGSVSTLTIQRTQQEDSAVYLCASSPPYGLTQETQYFGPGTRLLVL.

CDR3 region: CASSFSHKPLHF. CDR3 sequence (DNA): TGTGCCAGCAGTTTTTCACACAAACCCCTCCACTTT. The chain employs TRBV27 and TRBJ1-6; D remains ambiguous. Trimming pared 3 bases from V and 12 bases from J, leaving 9 bases between. The CDR3 runs to 12 residues. CDR1 and CDR2 (germline): MNHEY, SMNVEV (reference sequence).